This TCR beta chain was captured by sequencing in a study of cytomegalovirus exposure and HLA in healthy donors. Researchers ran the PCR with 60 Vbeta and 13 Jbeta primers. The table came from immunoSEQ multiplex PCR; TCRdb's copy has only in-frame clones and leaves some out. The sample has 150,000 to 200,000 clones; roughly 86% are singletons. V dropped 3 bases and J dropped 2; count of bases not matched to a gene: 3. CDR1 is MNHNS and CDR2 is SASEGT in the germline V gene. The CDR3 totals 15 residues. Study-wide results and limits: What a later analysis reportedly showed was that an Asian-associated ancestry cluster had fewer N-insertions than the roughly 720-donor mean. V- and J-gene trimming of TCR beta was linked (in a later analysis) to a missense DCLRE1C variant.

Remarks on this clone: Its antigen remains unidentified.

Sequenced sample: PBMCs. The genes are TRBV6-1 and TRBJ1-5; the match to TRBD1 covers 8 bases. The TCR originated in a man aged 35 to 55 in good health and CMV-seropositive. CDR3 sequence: CASSDQDRGNQPQHF. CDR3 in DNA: TGTGCCAGCAGTGACCAGGACAGGGGCAATCAGCCCCAGCATTTT.